Sequencing of this TCR beta chain was carried out in a study of shared T cell receptors in the human thymus. Here immunoSEQ multiplex PCR was the method, and the copy in TCRdb shows in-frame clones only, minus some. The sample includes roughly 560,000 clones, 75% to 80% seen only once; the top ten take approximately 0.013%. The germline CDR1 and CDR2 sequences are MGHRA and YSYEKL. V lost 4 bases, J lost 3 bases, and 9 bases lay in between. The CDR3 contains 13 residues. These data also formed part of another study, on human thymus T cells. This second report adds: Thymus specimens were resections from corrective heart surgery. Within thymic and blood repertoires, V and J gene usage appeared to be biased. In unrelated individuals, thymic repertoires overlapped highly, according to related research.

The sequenced sample consisted of thymocytes. The receptor was derived from a boy younger than two with a congenital heart defect. This rearrangement joins TRBV4-1 to TRBJ1-1; D is possibly TRBD1 (5 bases). In DNA, the CDR3 is TGCGCCAGCAGCCCCCGGGGGGACACTGAAGCTTTCTTT. Translation gives CASSPRGDTEAFF.